The 24 T cell receptor beta chains below all came from one sample that was sequenced in a study of cytomegalovirus exposure and HLA in healthy donors. Primers: 60 Vbeta forward and 13 Jbeta reverse. TCRdb's table, derived via immunoSEQ multiplex PCR, lists solely in-frame clones and lacks some. The sample records 65,000 to 95,000 clones, around three quarters being singletons. The sample consisted of PBMCs. The receptors were sampled from a man aged 25-40 years in good health and CMV-seronegative.

Regarding this clone: An end of the junction does not agree with germline; a read error may underlie this. This chain connects TRBV7-7 to TRBJ2-3, with D tentatively TRBD2 (6 bases). Germline CDR1 SSHAT, CDR2 FNYEAQ (reference sequence). This CDR3 has 14 amino acids. CDR3 sequence (DNA): TGTGCTAGCAGCCCGGGACTTAGCACAGATACGCAGTATTTT. Encoded protein: CASSPGLSTDTQYF.

The genes are TRBV4-3 and TRBJ1-6; D call uncertain. Germline V CDR1 and CDR2: LGHNA, YSLEER. V gave up 0 bases and J gave up 10 bases, with 13 bases separating them. The CDR3 sequence is 15 residues long. CDR3 DNA: TGCGCCAGCAGCCAAGATAAGAGGATGCGCTCACCCCTCCACTTT. Its protein product is CASSQDKRMRSPLHF.

This clone showed up just once. V and J are TRBV29-1 and TRBJ2-4; 8 nucleotides align to TRBD1. V trimming: 6 bases; J trimming: 9 bases; junction bases outside the gene matches: 10. The CDR3 is 13 residues long. CDR1 SQVTM and CDR2 ANQGSEA come from the germline V gene. Written as DNA, the CDR3 is TGCAGCGTCCTGGACAGGGAGAGAAGCATTCAGTACTTC. It translates to CSVLDRERSIQYF. The complete variable domain, with remaining parts taken from reference TRBV29-1 and TRBJ2-4, reads SAVISQKPSRDICQRGTSLTIQCQVDSQVTMMFWYRQQPGQSLTLIATANQGSEATYESGFVIDKFPISRPNLTFSTLTVSNMSPEDSSIYLCSVLDRERSIQYFGAGTRLSVL.

The V gene is TRBV27, the J gene TRBJ1-4, with TRBD1 as a possible D gene (5 bases). V lost 4 bases, J lost 3 bases, and 12 bases lay in between. Germline V CDR1 and CDR2: MNHEY, SMNVEV (reference sequence). The CDR3 spans 15 residues. CDR3 protein: CASSSAGGANEKLFF. The CDR3 nucleotides are TGTGCCAGCAGTTCGGCGGGGGGAGCTAATGAAAAACTGTTTTTT.

V and J are TRBV15 and TRBJ1-5, with D possibly TRBD1 on 5 matching bases. Germline CDR1 and CDR2: LNHNV and YYDKDF (reference sequence). CDR3 length: 16 amino acids. Trimming removed 0 bases at V and 0 bases at J, with 9 bases between. The CDR3 loop reads CATSRDRVNSNQPQHF. CDR3 nucleotides: TGTGCCACCAGCAGAGACAGGGTCAATAGCAATCAGCCCCAGCATTTT.

This clone was seen only once. The chain couples TRBV30 to TRBJ1-1, with unresolved D. Germline-derived CDR1 and CDR2 are GTSNPN and SVGIG (reference sequence). The V end was cut by 2 bases, the J end by 10 bases, with 14 bases between. The CDR3 is 12 residues long. The CDR3 loop is CAWSRGQAGAFF. Written as DNA, the CDR3 is TGTGCCTGGAGTAGAGGCCAGGCGGGAGCTTTCTTT. The full variable domain, completed using reference TRBV30 and TRBJ1-1, is SQTIHQWPATLVQPVGSPLSLECTVEGTSNPNLYWYRQAAGRGLQLLFYSVGIGQISSEVPQNLSASRPQDRQFILSSKKLLLSDSGFYLCAWSRGQAGAFFGQGTRLTVV.

A word on this clone: A junction end diverges from the germline sequence, so it may reflect a read error. The chain carries TRBV29-1 and TRBJ1-3; D gene ambiguous. CDR1 and CDR2 (germline): SQVTM, ANQGSEA. CDR3 size: 13 residues. The CDR3 spells CSVSSAFGDTIYF. The CDR3 nucleotides are TGCAGCGTTTCTTCAGCGTTTGGAGACACCATATATTTT. The entire variable domain, with the rest obtained from reference TRBV29-1 and TRBJ1-3, is as follows: SAVISQKPSRDICQRGTSLTIQCQVDSQVTMMFWYRQQPGQSLTLIATANQGSEATYESGFVIDKFPISRPNLTFSTLTVSNMSPEDSSIYLCSVSSAFGDTIYFGEGSWLTVV.

The chain employs TRBV19 and TRBJ2-5; D might be TRBD2 (7 bases). CDR3 length equals 15 residues. The V end was cut by 5 bases, the J end by 1 base, with 14 bases between. Germline CDR1 reads LNHDA; CDR2 reads SQIVND (reference sequence). The CDR3, as DNA: TGTGCCAGTAGTCTAGCGAGGGGGGGCCAAGAGACCCAGTACTTC. Amino acid sequence: CASSLARGGQETQYF.

The chain has TRBV4-3 and TRBJ2-5; D gene unclear. The germline CDR1 and CDR2 sequences are LGHNA and YSLEER. The CDR3 extends over 13 amino acids. Trimming removed 1 base at V and 4 bases at J, with 7 bases between. The CDR3 reads CASSQGIGETQYF. DNA for the CDR3: TGCGCCAGCAGCCAAGGTATCGGAGAGACCCAGTACTTC.

The genes are TRBV5-6 and TRBJ2-7; D is perhaps TRBD2 (5 bases). The V gene lost 5 bases and the J gene lost 0 bases, with 15 bases spanning the gap. Germline V gene lookup returns CDR1 SGHDT and CDR2 YYEEEE. The CDR3 consists of 15 residues. The CDR3 here is CASRRRTPSSYEQYF. The CDR3 coding sequence is TGTGCCAGCAGGAGACGGACTCCGAGCTCCTACGAGCAGTACTTC.

The chain couples TRBV10-3 to TRBJ2-1; D is uncertain. V was pared by 0 bases and J by 6 bases, with 9 bases between. Germline V gene data show CDR1 as ENHRY and CDR2 as SYGVKD. CDR3 length: 14 residues. The CDR3: CAISESSLGNEQFF. The CDR3 DNA is TGTGCCATCAGTGAGTCGTCTCTAGGCAATGAGCAGTTCTTC.

This chain uses TRBV6-6 with TRBJ1-6, with TRBD1 matching over 7 bases. Germline loops: CDR1 MNHNY, CDR2 SVGAGI (reference sequence). V lost 6 bases to trimming and J lost 7 bases; unmatched junction nucleotides: 6. CDR3 length: 14 amino acids. The CDR3 loop is CASSYDRVNSPLHF. The CDR3, as DNA: TGTGCCAGCAGCTACGACAGGGTGAATTCACCCCTCCACTTT.

The chain uses TRBV15 and TRBJ1-5, with TRBD1 matching over 7 bases. Germline V gene lookup returns CDR1 LNHNV and CDR2 YYDKDF (reference sequence). The CDR3 has 15 residues. Trimming cost V 1 base and J 1 base; bases outside gene matches: 1. The CDR3, as DNA: TGTGCCACCAGCAGAGGACAGGGCAGCAATCAGCCCCAGCATTTT. This sequence encodes CATSRGQGSNQPQHF.

This chain joins TRBV19 and TRBJ2-3, with 12 nucleotides matching TRBD1. The CDR3 is 16 amino acids. The trim removed 5 bases at V and 3 bases at J, leaving 6 bases unmatched. Germline V gives CDR1 LNHDA, CDR2 SQIVND (reference sequence). CDR3 loop: CASSFGTGGGTDTQYF. DNA for the CDR3: TGTGCCAGTAGTTTCGGGACAGGGGGCGGAACAGATACGCAGTATTTT.

The gene calls are TRBV30 and TRBJ2-3; D gene ambiguous. The CDR3 spans 13 residues. Trimming removed 0 bases from V and 0 bases from J, with 4 bases in between. Germline assignment: CDR1 GTSNPN and CDR2 SVGIG (reference sequence). As DNA, the CDR3 is TGTGCCTGGAGTGTACTGAGCACAGATACGCAGTATTTT. The encoded protein is CAWSVLSTDTQYF.

The genes are TRBV7-2 and TRBJ1-2, with D perhaps TRBD1 (5 bases). The CDR3 length is 17 residues. Germline V gene data show CDR1 as SGHTA and CDR2 as FQGNSA. Trimming left V 5 bases short and J 8 bases short, with 27 bases between. CDR3 sequence (DNA): TGTGCCAGCAGCCCGTTGGGGCAGGTGATCCCCAGCTGCGGCTACACCTTC. Its translation: CASSPLGQVIPSCGYTF.

As to this clone: A junction boundary mismatches the germline segment, possibly from a read error. This chain connects TRBV2 to TRBJ1-2; D is ambiguous. Per the germline V gene, CDR1 is SNHLY and CDR2 is FYNNEI. This CDR3 has 13 amino acids. The CDR3 nucleotides read TGTGCCAGCACTGAAGGCGGTCCGAGGGGCTACACCTTC. Translating gives CASTEGGPRGYTF.

The chain uses TRBV5-6 and TRBJ1-2; a possible D gene is TRBD1 (5 bases). The germline V gene encodes CDR1 SGHDT and CDR2 YYEEEE. V was pared by 5 bases and J by 7 bases, with 9 bases between. The CDR3 consists of 11 residues. The CDR3 coding sequence is TGTGCCAGCAGGGGACTGAGTGGCTACACCTTC. This sequence encodes CASRGLSGYTF.

The chain uses TRBV5-1 and TRBJ1-2; D call uncertain. This CDR3 spans 14 amino acids. Germline V CDR1 and CDR2: SGHRS, YFSETQ. V lost 0 bases, J lost 2 bases, and 8 bases lay in between. CDR3: CASSLAAANYGYTF. CDR3 DNA: TGCGCCAGCAGCTTGGCCGCGGCGAACTATGGCTACACCTTC.

The chain combines TRBV27 with TRBJ1-6; D possibly corresponds to TRBD1 (5 bases). The germline gives CDR1 MNHEY, CDR2 SMNVEV (reference sequence). Trimming took off 7 bases at V and 6 bases at J, with 13 bases between the two ends. The CDR3 loop spans 14 amino acids. The CDR3 nucleotides are TGTGCCAGCACCGCCGCGGGGGTTAATTCACCCCTCCACTTT. Translated, it gives CASTAAGVNSPLHF.

This clone was seen just once. The J gene is TRBJ2-7, the V gene TRBV5-1, with 8 bases identical to TRBD1. With 3 bases clipped from V and 4 bases from J, the junction kept 15 bases outside the gene matches. From germline, CDR1 is SGHRS and CDR2 YFSETQ. This CDR3 is built from 17 residues. In DNA, the CDR3 is TGCGCCAGCAGCTCAGCCCAGGGGGCGAATCTCAGGTACGAGCAGTACTTC. Its translation is CASSSAQGANLRYEQYF.

The J gene is TRBJ1-4, the V gene TRBV7-8; perhaps TRBD1 as D (6 bases). The CDR3 has 17 residues. Germline V CDR1 and CDR2: SGHVS, FQNEAQ. V lost 5 bases to trimming and J lost 5 bases, with 21 bases between them. The CDR3 bases are TGTGCCAGCAGCCCGAACCGAGACAGGCCTGGGAATGAAAAACTGTTTTTT. This translates into CASSPNRDRPGNEKLFF.

The V gene is TRBV11-1, the J gene TRBJ1-1, with D unclear. There are 13 residues in the CDR3. V was shortened by 5 bases and J by 1 base, with 8 bases between the two germline ends. The germline V gene has CDR1 SGHAT and CDR2 FQDESV (reference sequence). CDR3 DNA sequence: TGTGCCAGCAGCAGGAACAGGAACACTGAAGCTTTCTTT. Translated: CASSRNRNTEAFF.

The chain is built from TRBV14 and TRBJ2-5; D is unclear. The CDR3 runs 14 residues. Looked up from germline, CDR1 is SGHDN and CDR2 is FVKESK. Trimming removed 5 bases from V and 1 base from J, with 11 bases in between. The CDR3 protein is CASSMSRFQETQYF. The CDR3 DNA follows: TGTGCCAGCAGCATGTCTCGGTTCCAAGAGACCCAGTACTTC. The complete variable domain, with remaining parts taken from reference TRBV14 and TRBJ2-5, reads EAGVTQFPSHSVIEKGQTVTLRCDPISGHDNLYWYRRVMGKEIKFLLHFVKESKQDESGMPNNRFLAERTGGTYSTLKVQPAELEDSGVYFCASSMSRFQETQYFGPGTRLLVL.